Below are 27 T cell receptor beta chains sequenced from a single sample in a study of Graves' ophthalmopathy and Graves' hyperthyroidism. RNA transcripts were the template, and TCR beta CDR3 regions were amplified from them. First-round RT-PCR used HTBI primers; second-round multiplex PCR followed. Each CDR3 protein gets one entry after TCRdb re-called the multiplex PCR reads with MiXCR. The sample includes 900,000 to 1,200,000 distinct CDR3 sequences, about 36% seen only once; the top ten take approximately 12%. The specimen sequenced was peripheral blood or thyroid tissue (not recorded which). Receptor source: an adult man with Graves' hyperthyroidism.

This clonotype was seen a handful of times. The chain combines TRBV6-2 or TRBV6-3 with TRBJ1-5; a weak D match, TRBD1 (6 bases). Germline V lookup: CDR1 MNHEY, CDR2 SVGEGT. The CDR3 sequence is 14 residues long. Trimming removed 7 bases from V and 2 bases from J, with 12 bases in between. The CDR3 region has the DNA TGTGCCAGCACCTTAGGGGGGCGCAATCAGCCCCAGCATTTT. It is translated as CASTLGGRNQPQHF.

About this clonotype: A much larger clone differs by one base, so this may be a read error. The chain recombines TRBV29-1 with TRBJ2-2; the D gene is possibly TRBD2 (5 bases). From germline, CDR1 is SQVTM and CDR2 ANQGSEA. CDR3 length: 13 residues. DNA for the CDR3: TGCAGCGTTGTGGCGAGATCCACCGGGGAGCTGCTTTTT. Translated, it gives CSVVARSTGELLF.

This clonotype was counted between two and nine times. The chain uses TRBV6-5 and TRBJ2-6; a possible D gene is TRBD1 (6 bases). CDR1 is MNHEY and CDR2 is SVGAGI in the germline V gene. The V end lost 2 bases, the J end lost 0 bases, and 11 bases lay between the germline ends. CDR3 size: 17 residues. This chain's CDR3 is CASSYPGGASGANVLTF. The CDR3 nucleotides are TGTGCCAGCAGTTACCCTGGGGGCGCCTCTGGGGCCAACGTCCTGACTTTC.

J is TRBJ2-7 and V is TRBV7-8; tentative D call: TRBD2 (6 bases). This CDR3 is 13 amino acids long. CDR1 and CDR2 (germline): SGHVS, FQNEAQ. Trimming removed 10 bases from V and 2 bases from J, with 15 bases in between. Here the CDR3 DNA reads TGTGCCATCGGCGGGACCTCCCCCTACGAGCAGTACTTC. Translation: CAIGGTSPYEQYF.

This clonotype has a handful of counts. The CDR3: CASSPTGTSGIDAGELFF. The CDR3 DNA is TGTGCCAGCAGCCCAACAGGGACTAGCGGGATTGATGCCGGGGAGCTGTTTTTT. The genes are TRBV7-9 and TRBJ2-2, with 13 bases matching TRBD2. Losses at the gene ends were 5 bases for V and 6 bases for J; bases not matched to a gene: 12. The CDR3 extends over 18 amino acids. Germline lookup yields CDR1 SEHNR and CDR2 FQNEAQ (reference sequence).

This clonotype was recorded many times. J is TRBJ1-1 and V is TRBV7-2; weak D call: TRBD1 (5 bases). V was pared by 7 bases and J by 5 bases, with 14 bases between. Germline V gene lookup returns CDR1 SGHTA and CDR2 FQGNSA. This CDR3 is 13 amino acids long. CDR3 DNA sequence: TGTGCCAGCAAAACTAGGGGTAATACTGAAGCTTTCTTT. It codes for CASKTRGNTEAFF.

There are many counts of this clonotype. CDR3 region: CASSFRGPSGNTIYF. In nucleotides, the CDR3 is TGTGCCAGCAGCTTCAGGGGGCCCTCTGGAAACACCATATATTTT. This chain links TRBV7-2 with TRBJ1-3, with TRBD1 identical over 8 bases. J was trimmed by 0 bases and V by 3 bases; bases with no gene match: 1. The germline V gene has CDR1 SGHTA and CDR2 FQGNSA. There are 15 residues in the CDR3.

This clonotype has only a few counts. This chain joins TRBV15 and TRBJ2-7; D may be TRBD2 (6 bases). Trimming took off 0 bases at V and 4 bases at J, with 10 bases between the two ends. This CDR3 contains 14 residues. CDR1 is LNHNV, CDR2 YYDKDF, per germline (reference sequence). The CDR3 loop reads CATSRDGGRYEQYF. CDR3 DNA: TGTGCCACCAGCAGAGACGGAGGGCGGTACGAGCAGTACTTC.

This clonotype was observed a handful of times. A clone one base away is much larger, so this may be a read error. The chain carries TRBV11-2 and TRBJ1-1; TRBD1 might be the D (5 bases). Germline assignment: CDR1 SGHAT and CDR2 FQNNGV. This CDR3 spans 16 amino acids. The CDR3 loop reads CASSPRQKVKNTEAVF. The DNA for the CDR3 is TGTGCCAGCAGCCCACGACAGAAAGTTAAGAACACTGAAGCTGTCTTT.

The table lists this clonotype with a few counts. The chain recombines TRBV7-2 with TRBJ1-4; the D gene is possibly TRBD1 (5 bases). CDR3 length: 16 amino acids. With 5 bases removed from V and 4 bases from J, the gap between germline ends came to 17 bases. CDR1 and CDR2 from the germline V gene are SGHTA and FQGNSA. This CDR3 reads CASSPGGNTFNEKLFF. The CDR3 DNA is TGTGCCAGCAGCCCGGGGGGGAATACATTTAATGAAAAACTGTTTTTT. Drawing the rest from reference TRBV7-2 and TRBJ1-4, the complete variable domain is GAGVSQSPSNKVTEKGKDVELRCDPISGHTALYWYRQSLGQGLEFLIYFQGNSAPDKSGLPSDRFSAERTGGSVSTLTIQRTQQEDSAVYLCASSPGGNTFNEKLFFGSGTQLSVL.

To note about this clonotype: One junction end disagrees with the germline gene, perhaps due to a read error. V gene TRBV9 combines with J gene TRBJ1-2; D possibly corresponds to TRBD1 (5 bases). CDR3 size: 13 residues. Per germline, CDR1 SGDLS and CDR2 YYNGEE. The CDR3 loop is CVSSAGGVPGYTF. CDR3 coding DNA: TGTGTCAGCAGCGCGGGAGGGGTCCCAGGCTACACCTTC. Full variable domain (missing parts from reference TRBV9 and TRBJ1-2): DSGVTQTPKHLITATGQRVTLRCSPRSGDLSVYWYQQSLDQGLQFLIQYYNGEERAKGNILERFSAQQFPDLHSELNLSSLELGDSALYFCVSSAGGVPGYTFGSGTRLTVV.

The rearrangement uses TRBV9 and TRBJ2-5; weak D call: TRBD1 (5 bases). The V gene's germline CDR1 is SGDLS and CDR2 YYNGEE. V was trimmed by 0 bases and J by 4 bases, leaving 13 bases between them. This CDR3 has 15 amino acids. Here the CDR3 reads CASSVGGSIRETQYF. CDR3 nucleotides: TGTGCCAGCAGCGTAGGGGGCTCTATTAGAGAGACCCAGTACTTC.

This chain joins TRBV7-9 and TRBJ1-3; D remains unclear. The V and J ends lost 2 bases and 10 bases respectively, with 6 bases between them. This CDR3 is built from 11 residues. The germline gives CDR1 SEHNR, CDR2 FQNEAQ (reference sequence). Written as DNA, the CDR3 is TGTGCCAGCAGCTTAACTGGGACCATATATTTT. It translates to CASSLTGTIYF.

In this sample, this clonotype turned up once. The chain carries TRBV20-1 and TRBJ1-4, with 11 bases that match TRBD1. The V segment lost 0 bases and the J segment 2 bases; nucleotides outside the gene matches: 5. The V gene's germline CDR1 is DFQATT and CDR2 SNEGSKA (reference sequence). The CDR3 totals 17 residues. The CDR3 nucleotides are TGCAGTGCTAGAGATCTCGGACAGGGGGCGACTAATGAAAAACTGTTTTTT. Its translation is CSARDLGQGATNEKLFF.

The V and J genes are TRBV7-9 and TRBJ2-5; D possibly corresponds to TRBD2 (5 bases). Trimming removed 6 bases at V and 2 bases at J, with 16 bases between. CDR1 and CDR2 from the germline V gene are SEHNR and FQNEAQ (reference sequence). CDR3 length: 15 amino acids. The CDR3 spells CASRQDGRDQETQYF. The CDR3 coding sequence is TGTGCCAGCAGACAAGATGGGAGAGATCAAGAGACCCAGTACTTC.

V is TRBV7-2 and J is TRBJ2-7; D is perhaps TRBD1 (5 bases). Trimming took off 2 bases at V and 2 bases at J, with 13 bases between the two ends. Germline CDR1 and CDR2: SGHTA and FQGNSA. The CDR3 sequence is 15 residues long. CDR3 coding DNA: TGTGCCAGCAGCTTACAGGGTGGGGTGGCCTACGAGCAGTACTTC. It translates to CASSLQGGVAYEQYF. Full variable domain (remainder filled in from reference TRBV7-2 and TRBJ2-7): GAGVSQSPSNKVTEKGKDVELRCDPISGHTALYWYRQSLGQGLEFLIYFQGNSAPDKSGLPSDRFSAERTGGSVSTLTIQRTQQEDSAVYLCASSLQGGVAYEQYFGPGTRLTVT.

The chain joins TRBV14 to TRBJ1-5; 9 nucleotides match TRBD1. V trimming: 3 bases; J trimming: 0 bases; junction bases outside the gene matches: 3. Looked up from germline, CDR1 is SGHDN and CDR2 is FVKESK. The CDR3 contains 16 residues. CDR3 region: CASSHPGQGSNQPQHF. The CDR3 DNA is TGTGCCAGCAGCCACCCGGGACAGGGTAGCAATCAGCCCCAGCATTTT. Together with reference TRBV14 and TRBJ1-5, the CDR3 gives the full variable domain: EAGVTQFPSHSVIEKGQTVTLRCDPISGHDNLYWYRRVMGKEIKFLLHFVKESKQDESGMPNNRFLAERTGGTYSTLKVQPAELEDSGVYFCASSHPGQGSNQPQHFGDGTRLSIL.

The chain couples TRBV20-1 to TRBJ2-7; 8 nucleotides match TRBD2. CDR1 DFQATT and CDR2 SNEGSKA come from the germline V gene (reference sequence). Trimming at V came to 5 bases and at J to 0 bases, leaving 6 bases not matched to a gene. CDR3 length equals 14 residues. This chain's CDR3 is CSAGGSGSSYEQYF. CDR3 sequence (DNA): TGCAGTGCTGGGGGGAGCGGGAGCTCCTACGAGCAGTACTTC.

A note on this clonotype: This may be a read error: a much more frequent sequence differs by one nucleotide. The CDR3 nucleotides are TGTGCCAGCAGCTTGGTCGGACAGGATTCCCCTGAAGCTTCCTTT. Translated: CASSLVGQDSPEASF. The chain couples TRBV7-9 to TRBJ1-1, with 7 bases matching TRBD1. The CDR3 has 15 residues. Germline lookup yields CDR1 SEHNR and CDR2 FQNEAQ (reference sequence). Supplemented by reference TRBV7-9 and TRBJ1-1, the full variable domain reads DTGVSQNPRHKITKRGQNVTFRCDPISEHNRLYWYRQTLGQGPEFLTYFQNEAQLEKSRLLSDRFSAERPKGSFSTLEIQRTEQGDSAMYLCASSLVGQDSPEASFGQGTRLTVV.

This clonotype was detected ten times or more. V and J are TRBV7-9 and TRBJ1-5, with D perhaps TRBD1 (6 bases). Germline V gene sequence: CDR1 SEHNR, CDR2 FQNEAQ (reference sequence). V was trimmed by 5 bases and J by 3 bases, leaving 11 bases between them. The CDR3 is 14 residues long. CDR3 in DNA: TGTGCCAGCAGCGGGGGCAGGGTCAATCAGCCCCAGCATTTT. This sequence encodes CASSGGRVNQPQHF. Together with reference TRBV7-9 and TRBJ1-5, the CDR3 gives the full variable domain: DTGVSQNPRHKITKRGQNVTFRCDPISEHNRLYWYRQTLGQGPEFLTYFQNEAQLEKSRLLSDRFSAERPKGSFSTLEIQRTEQGDSAMYLCASSGGRVNQPQHFGDGTRLSIL.

Note on this clonotype: A much larger clone sits a single nucleotide away, making a read error possible. The gene calls are TRBV7-6 and TRBJ2-2; D gene ambiguous. Germline CDR1 and CDR2: SGHVS and FNYEAQ. This CDR3 comprises 15 residues. CDR3 sequence: CVSSLLASHTGELFF. For the CDR3, the DNA is TGTGTCAGCAGCTTATTGGCCTCGCACACCGGGGAGCTGTTTTTT. Full variable domain (outside the CDR3, taken from reference TRBV7-6 and TRBJ2-2): GAGVSQSPRYKVTKRGQDVALRCDPISGHVSLYWYRQALGQGPEFLTYFNYEAQQDKSGLPNDRFSAERPEGSISTLTIQRTEQRDSAMYRCVSSLLASHTGELFFGEGSRLTVL.

This clonotype was seen a few times. Just one base apart from a much larger clone, this may be a read error. The chain has TRBV11-2 and TRBJ2-5; D ambiguous. Trimming removed 5 bases at V and 5 bases at J, with 18 bases between. Germline V gene data show CDR1 as SGHAT and CDR2 as FQNNGV. The CDR3 extends over 15 amino acids. The CDR3 bases are TGTGCCAGCAGCGCAGGCACCCTCCAGACGGAGACCCAGTACTTC. The encoded protein is CASSAGTLQTETQYF.

This clonotype was observed a few times. V gene TRBV6-5 combines with J gene TRBJ2-7; the D gene is possibly TRBD1 (6 bases). The CDR3 is made up of 16 amino acids. V dropped 2 bases and J dropped 0 bases, with 14 bases sitting between them. Germline loops: CDR1 MNHEY, CDR2 SVGAGI. CDR3 bases: TGTGCCAGCAGTTACACAGGGCTTGGTAGCTCCTACGAGCAGTACTTC. Translated, it gives CASSYTGLGSSYEQYF.

In this sample, this clonotype turned up a few times. This chain uses TRBV12-3 or TRBV12-4 with TRBJ1-2; 7 bases align to TRBD1. The CDR3 runs 15 residues. The V and J ends lost 4 bases and 8 bases, in that order; junction bases with no gene match: 13. CDR3 loop: CASSYVGDRSWGYTF. The CDR3 DNA sequence: TGTGCCAGCAGTTATGTGGGGGACAGATCTTGGGGCTACACCTTC.

A note on this clonotype: This could be a read error, since a much larger clone is one nucleotide away. The genes are TRBV6-5 and TRBJ1-4; TRBD1 agrees at 7 bases. This CDR3 has 13 residues. The V gene end was trimmed by 6 bases and the J gene end by 8 bases; junction bases not matched to a gene: 6. Germline V lookup: CDR1 MNHEY, CDR2 SVGAGI. CDR3 sequence: CASRDRAGEKLFF. In nucleotides, the CDR3 is TGTGCCAGCAGAGACAGGGCGGGCGAAAAACTGTTTTTT.

The DNA for the CDR3 is TGTGCCATTAGACCGGACAGGGATCGGCAGACCCAGTACTTC. This gives the protein CAIRPDRDRQTQYF. The rearrangement links TRBV10-3 to TRBJ2-5, with 8 bases that match TRBD1. The CDR3 loop spans 14 amino acids. The junction had 12 bases not matched to a gene; V was cut back by 9 bases and J by 6 bases. In germline, CDR1 is ENHRY, CDR2 SYGVKD.

In the case of this clonotype: A much larger clone lies a single base off, so this may be a read error. The chain couples TRBV7-2 to TRBJ2-6; 8 nucleotides line up with TRBD1. Germline V gene sequence: CDR1 SGHTA, CDR2 FQGNSA. There are 18 residues in the CDR3. CDR3 sequence reads: CAGSPRGQGASGANVLTF. The CDR3 DNA follows: TGTGCCGGCAGCCCAAGGGGGCAGGGGGCCTCTGGGGCCAACGTCCTGACTTTC.